This T cell receptor beta chain was captured by sequencing in a study of T cells in Graves' hyperthyroidism and ophthalmopathy. Study-level information: The blood sample was taken at first diagnosis, before treatment began.

Overall study results and limits: Ophthalmopathy was told apart from stable hyperthyroidism by a 13 V-J model.

At least 3 on the Clinical Activity Score was recorded for ophthalmopathy patients, who also had NOSPECS grade at least 4 and duration under 3 months. The diagnoses drew upon clinical symptoms, serum thyroxine and TRAb, thyroid ultrasound and orbital computed tomography. Trimming removed 6 bases from V and 0 bases from J, with 21 bases in between. Germline assignment: CDR1 MNHEY and CDR2 SMNVEV (reference sequence). This CDR3 spans 19 amino acids. Template material for amplifying TCR beta CDR3 regions consisted of RNA transcripts. During a first-round RT-PCR of the TCR CDR3, the HTBI primer set was used. TCRdb reprocessed the multiplex PCR reads with MiXCR, giving one entry per CDR3 protein. This sample has 400,000 to 500,000 distinct CDR3 sequences, with about 14% found just once. Concerning this clonotype itself: Its target is unknown.

The specimen sequenced was blood. This rearrangement joins TRBV27 to TRBJ2-6; a possible D gene is TRBD1 (6 bases). This sequence originates from a man younger than 30 with Graves' ophthalmopathy. The CDR3: CASRTSGTIYSSGANVLTF. The CDR3 bases are TGTGCCAGCAGGACCTCAGGGACAATATATTCCTCTGGGGCCAACGTCCTGACTTTC.